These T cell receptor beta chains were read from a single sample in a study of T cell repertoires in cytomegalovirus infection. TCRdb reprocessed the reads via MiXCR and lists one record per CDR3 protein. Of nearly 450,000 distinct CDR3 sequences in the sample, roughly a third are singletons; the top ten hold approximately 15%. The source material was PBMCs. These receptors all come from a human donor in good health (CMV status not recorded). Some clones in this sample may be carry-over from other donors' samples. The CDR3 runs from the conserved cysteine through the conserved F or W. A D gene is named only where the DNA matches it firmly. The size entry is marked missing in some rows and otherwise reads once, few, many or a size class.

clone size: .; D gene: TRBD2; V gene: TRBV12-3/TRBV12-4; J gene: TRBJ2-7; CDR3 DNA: TGTGCCAGCAGTTTTACCGCGGGGGACGAGCAGTACTTC; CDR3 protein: CASSFTAGDEQYF
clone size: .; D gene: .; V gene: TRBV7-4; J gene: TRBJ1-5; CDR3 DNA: TGTGCCAGCAGCTCTACGGACAGTCCAAATCAGCCCCAGCATTTT; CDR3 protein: CASSSTDSPNQPQHF
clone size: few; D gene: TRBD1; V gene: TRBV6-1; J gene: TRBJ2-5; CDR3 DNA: TGTGCCACGCGTAGGGACAGGTCCGAAGAGACCCAGTACTTC; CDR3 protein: CATRRDRSEETQYF
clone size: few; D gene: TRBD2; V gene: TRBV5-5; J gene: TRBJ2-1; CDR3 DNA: TGTGCCAGCAGCTTCCTAGCGGGGGGGCGGGGTGAGCAGTTCTTC; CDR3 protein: CASSFLAGGRGEQFF
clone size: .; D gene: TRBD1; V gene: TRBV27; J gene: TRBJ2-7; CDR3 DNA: TGTGCCAGCAGTTTAGGAAGGACAGGGGAACACGAGCAGTACTTC; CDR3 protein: CASSLGRTGEHEQYF
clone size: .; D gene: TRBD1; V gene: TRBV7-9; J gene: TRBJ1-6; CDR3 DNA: TGTGCCAGCAGCTTGGGTCAGGGGGGATTAAATTCACCCCTCCACTTT; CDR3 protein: CASSLGQGGLNSPLHF
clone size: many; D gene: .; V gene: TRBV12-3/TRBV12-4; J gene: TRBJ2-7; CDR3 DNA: TGTGCCAGCAGTTCCTCAGGACCAAGCAGATCTCAGGAGCAGTACTTC; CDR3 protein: CASSSSGPSRSQEQYF
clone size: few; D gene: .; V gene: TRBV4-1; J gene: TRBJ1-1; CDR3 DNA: TGCGCCAGCAGCCAAGTCGGGAACCACTATGAAGCTTTCTTT; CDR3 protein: CASSQVGNHYEAFF
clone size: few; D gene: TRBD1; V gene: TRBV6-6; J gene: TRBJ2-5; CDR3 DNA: TGTGCCAGCAGTCGACAGGGGGTAGAGACCCAGTACTTC; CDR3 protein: CASSRQGVETQYF
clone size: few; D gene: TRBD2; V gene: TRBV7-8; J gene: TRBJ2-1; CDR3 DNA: TGTGCCAGCACGGGACTAGCGGGAGACAATGAGCAGTTCTTC; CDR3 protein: CASTGLAGDNEQFF
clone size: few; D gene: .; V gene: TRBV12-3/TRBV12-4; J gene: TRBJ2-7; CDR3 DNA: TGTGCCAGCAGTATTAACGGAGAGCAGTACTTC; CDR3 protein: CASSINGEQYF
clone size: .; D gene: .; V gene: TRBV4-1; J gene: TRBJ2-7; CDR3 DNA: TGTTCCAGCAGCAAAGAAGGCCCAGCGGACTCCTACGAGCAGTACTTC; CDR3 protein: CSSSKEGPADSYEQYF
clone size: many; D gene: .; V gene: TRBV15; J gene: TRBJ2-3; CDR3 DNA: TGTGCCACCAGCAGAGATAGAGAGGCGGATACGCAGTATTTT; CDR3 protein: CATSRDREADTQYF
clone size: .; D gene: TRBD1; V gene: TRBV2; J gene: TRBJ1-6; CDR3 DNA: TGTGCCAGCAGTACAGGGGGTTCCTATAATTCACCCCTCCACTTT; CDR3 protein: CASSTGGSYNSPLHF
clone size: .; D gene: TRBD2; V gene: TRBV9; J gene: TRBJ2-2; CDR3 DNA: TGTGCCAGCAGCGTAGCTACGGGTGGACTAGTGGGCACCGGGGAGCTGTTTTTT; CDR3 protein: CASSVATGGLVGTGELFF
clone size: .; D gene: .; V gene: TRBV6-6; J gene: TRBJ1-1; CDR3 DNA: TGTGCCCGCATTCTACAGGACGCGAACACTGAAGCTTTCTTT; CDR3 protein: CARILQDANTEAFF
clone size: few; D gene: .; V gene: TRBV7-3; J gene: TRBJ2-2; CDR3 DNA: TGTGCCAGCAGCTTGGGGACGACCATGACCGGGGAGCTGTTTTTT; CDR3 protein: CASSLGTTMTGELFF
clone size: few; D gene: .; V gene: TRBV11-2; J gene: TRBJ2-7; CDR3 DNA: TGTGCCAGCAGCTTAGTGGGGAGTTCAGGGAACGAGCAGTACTTC; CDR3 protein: CASSLVGSSGNEQYF
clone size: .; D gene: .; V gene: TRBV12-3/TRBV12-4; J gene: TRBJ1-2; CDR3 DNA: TGTGCCAGCAGTTTACAGCGCCTAGGCTATGGCTACACCTTC; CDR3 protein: CASSLQRLGYGYTF
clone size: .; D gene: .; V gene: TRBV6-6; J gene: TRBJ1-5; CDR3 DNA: TGTGCCAGCAGTTACGCGGGCGGGACCAGCAATCAGCCCCAGCATTTT; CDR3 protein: CASSYAGGTSNQPQHF
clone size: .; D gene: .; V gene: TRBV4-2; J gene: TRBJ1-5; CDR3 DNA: TGTGCCAGCAGCCAAGTCCCCGGCGGATCCAATCAGCCCCAGCATTTT; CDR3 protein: CASSQVPGGSNQPQHF
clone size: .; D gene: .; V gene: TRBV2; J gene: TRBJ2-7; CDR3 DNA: TGTGCCAGCAGCGAGGGGGGGCCCGTACTAACCTACGAGCAGTACTTC; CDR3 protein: CASSEGGPVLTYEQYF
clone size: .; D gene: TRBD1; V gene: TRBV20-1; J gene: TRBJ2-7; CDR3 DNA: TGCAGTGCTTCACAACAGGGGGCCTCCTACGAGCAGTACTTC; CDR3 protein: CSASQQGASYEQYF
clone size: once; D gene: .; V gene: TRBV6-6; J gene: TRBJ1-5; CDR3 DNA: TGTGCCAGCAGTTCCATGGGGCAGAGCAATCAGCCCCAGCATTTT; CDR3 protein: CASSSMGQSNQPQHF
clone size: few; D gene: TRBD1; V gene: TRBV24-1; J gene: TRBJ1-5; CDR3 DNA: TGTGCCACCAGTGATTACAGGGGAAATCAGCCCCAGCATTTT; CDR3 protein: CATSDYRGNQPQHF
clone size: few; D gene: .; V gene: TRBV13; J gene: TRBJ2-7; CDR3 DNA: TGTGCCAGCAGCCCGGACGTAAGCTCCTACGAGCAGTACTTC; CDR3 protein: CASSPDVSSYEQYF
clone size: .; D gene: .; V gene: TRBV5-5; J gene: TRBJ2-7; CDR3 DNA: TGTGCCAGCAGCTTCGTAGCACGGGGGACCTACGAGCAGTACTTC; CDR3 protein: CASSFVARGTYEQYF
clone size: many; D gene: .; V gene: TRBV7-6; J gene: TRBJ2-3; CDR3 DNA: TGTGCCAGCAGCTACGGGACAACTAGCACAGATACGCAGTATTTT; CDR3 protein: CASSYGTTSTDTQYF
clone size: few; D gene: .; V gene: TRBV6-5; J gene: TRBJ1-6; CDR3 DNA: TGTGCCAGCAGTCCAGGCTCCTATAATTCACCCCTCCACTTT; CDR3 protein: CASSPGSYNSPLHF
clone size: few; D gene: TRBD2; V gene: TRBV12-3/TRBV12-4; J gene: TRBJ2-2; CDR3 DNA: TGTGCCAGCAGTCCCCCGGGACTAGCGGGGGGGGACACCGGGGAGCTGTTTTTT; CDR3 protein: CASSPPGLAGGDTGELFF
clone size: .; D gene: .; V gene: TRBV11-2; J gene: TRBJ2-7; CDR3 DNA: TGTGCCAGCAACGACGACCGGACAGTAACCTACGAGCAGTACTTC; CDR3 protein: CASNDDRTVTYEQYF
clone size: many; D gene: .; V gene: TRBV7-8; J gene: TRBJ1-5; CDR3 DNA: TGTGCCAGCAGCTTAGTGACGGGCGGGAAAGGTCAGCCCCAGCATTTT; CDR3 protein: CASSLVTGGKGQPQHF
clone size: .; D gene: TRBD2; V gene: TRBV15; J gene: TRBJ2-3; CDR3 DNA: TGTGCCACCAGCGCGGGAGCTGGAGGACACACGGATACGCAGTATTTT; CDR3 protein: CATSAGAGGHTDTQYF
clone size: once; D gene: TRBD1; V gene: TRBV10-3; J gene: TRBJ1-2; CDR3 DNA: TGTGCCATTGGGACAGAAAACTATGGCTACACCTTC; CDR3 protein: CAIGTENYGYTF
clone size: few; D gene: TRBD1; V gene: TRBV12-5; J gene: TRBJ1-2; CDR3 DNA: TGTGCTAGTGGTTTCCTACCGGGACAGGGCCCCGAGGGTGGCTACACCTTC; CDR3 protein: CASGFLPGQGPEGGYTF
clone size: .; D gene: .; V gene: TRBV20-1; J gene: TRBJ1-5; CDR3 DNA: TGCAGTGCCTACGCGGGGGGCAATCAGCCCCAGCATTTT; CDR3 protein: CSAYAGGNQPQHF
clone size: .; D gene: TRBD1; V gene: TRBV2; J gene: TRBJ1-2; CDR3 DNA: TGTGCCAGCGGACGGACAGAGGGGGCCTATGGCTACACCTTC; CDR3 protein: CASGRTEGAYGYTF
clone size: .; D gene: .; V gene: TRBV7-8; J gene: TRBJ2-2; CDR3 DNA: TGTGCCAGCAGGCAACCGGAGGGGACGAACACAGGGGAGCTGTTTTTT; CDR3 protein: CASRQPEGTNTGELFF
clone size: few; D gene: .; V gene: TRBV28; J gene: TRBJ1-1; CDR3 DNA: TGTGCCAGCAGTTCCACGTTAACAGGGAACACTGAAGCTTTCTTT; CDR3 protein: CASSSTLTGNTEAFF
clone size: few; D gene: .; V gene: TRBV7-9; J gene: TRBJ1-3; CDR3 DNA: TGTGCCAGCAGCCCCTTGGCGGGTTCTGGAAACACCATATATTTT; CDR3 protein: CASSPLAGSGNTIYF
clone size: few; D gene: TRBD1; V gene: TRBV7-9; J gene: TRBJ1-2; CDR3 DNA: TGTGCCAGCAGCACACCAACCGGACAGGGGGGCAATGGCTACACCTTC; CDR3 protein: CASSTPTGQGGNGYTF
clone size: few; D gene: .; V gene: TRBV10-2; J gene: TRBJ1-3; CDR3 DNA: TGCGCCAGCAGTGAGTTATTCAGTGCGATTGGAAACACCATATATTTT; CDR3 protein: CASSELFSAIGNTIYF
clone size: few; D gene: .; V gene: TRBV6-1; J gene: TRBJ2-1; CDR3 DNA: TGTGCCAGCATTCCCACAGGGAGCTCCTACAATGAGCAGTTCTTC; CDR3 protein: CASIPTGSSYNEQFF
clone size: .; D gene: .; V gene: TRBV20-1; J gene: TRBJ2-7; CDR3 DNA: TGCAGTGCACAAGGTGGGGGGACCGCCTACGAGCAGTACTTC; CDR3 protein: CSAQGGGTAYEQYF
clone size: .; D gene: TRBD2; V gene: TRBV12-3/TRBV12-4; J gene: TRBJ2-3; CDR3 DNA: TGTGCCAGCAGTCCTTCTAGCGGGGGGGGCCCGAATACGCAGTATTTT; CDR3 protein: CASSPSSGGGPNTQYF
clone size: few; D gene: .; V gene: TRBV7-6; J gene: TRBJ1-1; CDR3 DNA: TGTGCCAGCAGTGTTGGGTTGGGGGACACTGAAGCTTTCTTT; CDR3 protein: CASSVGLGDTEAFF
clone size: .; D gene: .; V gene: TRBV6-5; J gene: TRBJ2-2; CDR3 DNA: TGTGCCAGCAGTTACGCGAATCAGGGAGCAAGGGAGCTGTTTTTT; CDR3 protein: CASSYANQGARELFF
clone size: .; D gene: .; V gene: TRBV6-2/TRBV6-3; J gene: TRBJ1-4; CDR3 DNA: TGTGCCAGCTGGACCGCAACTAATGAAAAACTGTTTTTT; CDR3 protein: CASWTATNEKLFF
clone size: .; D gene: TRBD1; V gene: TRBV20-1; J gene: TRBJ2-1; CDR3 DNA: TGCAGTGCAGAGGGACAGGGGAGCTCCTACAATGAGCAGTTCTTC; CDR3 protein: CSAEGQGSSYNEQFF
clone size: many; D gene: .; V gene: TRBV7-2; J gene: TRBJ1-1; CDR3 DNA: TGTGCCAGCAGCCCCCTATTCGAAGCTTTCTTT; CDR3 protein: CASSPLFEAFF